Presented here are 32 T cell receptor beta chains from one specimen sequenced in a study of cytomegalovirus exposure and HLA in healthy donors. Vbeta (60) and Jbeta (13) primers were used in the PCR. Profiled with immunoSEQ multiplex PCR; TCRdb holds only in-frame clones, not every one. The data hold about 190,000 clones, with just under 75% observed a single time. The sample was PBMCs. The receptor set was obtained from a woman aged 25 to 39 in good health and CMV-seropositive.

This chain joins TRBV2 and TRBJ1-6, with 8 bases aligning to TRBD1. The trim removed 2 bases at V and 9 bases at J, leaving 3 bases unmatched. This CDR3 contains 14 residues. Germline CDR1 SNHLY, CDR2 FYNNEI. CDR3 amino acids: CASSERQGISPLHF. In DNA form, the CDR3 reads TGTGCCAGCAGTGAAAGACAGGGGATTTCACCCCTCCACTTT.

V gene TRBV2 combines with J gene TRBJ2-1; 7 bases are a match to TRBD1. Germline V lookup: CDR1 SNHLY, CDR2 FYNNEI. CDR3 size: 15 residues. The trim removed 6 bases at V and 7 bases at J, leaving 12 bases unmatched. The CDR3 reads CASSNRGNTRNEQFF. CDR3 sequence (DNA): TGTGCCAGCAGCAACAGGGGAAATACGAGGAATGAGCAGTTCTTC.

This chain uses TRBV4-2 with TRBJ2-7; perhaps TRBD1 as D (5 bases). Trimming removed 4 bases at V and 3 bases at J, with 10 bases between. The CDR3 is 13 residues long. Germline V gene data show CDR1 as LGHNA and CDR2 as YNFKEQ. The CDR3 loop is CASSPQGNYEQYF. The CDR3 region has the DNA TGTGCCAGCAGCCCCCAGGGAAACTACGAGCAGTACTTC.

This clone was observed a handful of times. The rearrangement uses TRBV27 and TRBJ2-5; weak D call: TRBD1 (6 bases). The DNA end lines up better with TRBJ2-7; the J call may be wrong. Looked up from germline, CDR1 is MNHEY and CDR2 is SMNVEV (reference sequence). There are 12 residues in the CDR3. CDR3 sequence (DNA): TGTGCCAGCCGGGGACACTTCTACGAGCAGTACTTC. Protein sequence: CASRGHFYEQYF.

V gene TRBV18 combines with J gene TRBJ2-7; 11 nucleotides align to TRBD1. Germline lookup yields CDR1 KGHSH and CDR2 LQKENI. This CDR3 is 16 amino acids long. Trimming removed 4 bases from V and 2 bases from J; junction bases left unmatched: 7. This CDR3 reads CASSQGQGVRAYEQYF. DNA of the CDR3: TGTGCCAGCTCACAGGGACAGGGGGTTCGGGCCTACGAGCAGTACTTC.

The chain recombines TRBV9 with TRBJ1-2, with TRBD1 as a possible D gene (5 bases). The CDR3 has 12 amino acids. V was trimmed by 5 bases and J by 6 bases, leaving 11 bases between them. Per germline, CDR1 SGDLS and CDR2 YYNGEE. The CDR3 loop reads CASRDSYHGYTF. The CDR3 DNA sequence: TGTGCCAGCAGAGACAGTTACCATGGCTACACCTTC. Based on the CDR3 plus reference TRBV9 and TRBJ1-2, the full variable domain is DSGVTQTPKHLITATGQRVTLRCSPRSGDLSVYWYQQSLDQGLQFLIQYYNGEERAKGNILERFSAQQFPDLHSELNLSSLELGDSALYFCASRDSYHGYTFGSGTRLTVV.

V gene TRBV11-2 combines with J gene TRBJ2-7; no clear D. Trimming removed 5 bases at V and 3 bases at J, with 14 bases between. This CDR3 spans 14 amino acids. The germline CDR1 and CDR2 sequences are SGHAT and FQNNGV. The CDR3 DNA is TGTGCCAGCAGCCAAAAATTTGGAGACTACGAGCAGTACTTC. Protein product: CASSQKFGDYEQYF.

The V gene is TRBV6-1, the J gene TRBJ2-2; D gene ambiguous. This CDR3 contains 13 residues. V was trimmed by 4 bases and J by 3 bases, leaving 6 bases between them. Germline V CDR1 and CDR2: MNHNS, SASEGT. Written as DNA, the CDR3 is TGTGCCAGCAGTGGAGTCTACACCGGGGAGCTGTTTTTT. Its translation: CASSGVYTGELFF.

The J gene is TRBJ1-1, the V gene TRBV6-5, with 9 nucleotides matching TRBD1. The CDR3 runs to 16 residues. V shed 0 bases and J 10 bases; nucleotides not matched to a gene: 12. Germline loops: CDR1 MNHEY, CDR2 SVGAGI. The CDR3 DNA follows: TGTGCCAGCAGTTACTCGACAATCAATACAGGGGGCGCAGCTTTCTTT. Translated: CASSYSTINTGGAAFF.

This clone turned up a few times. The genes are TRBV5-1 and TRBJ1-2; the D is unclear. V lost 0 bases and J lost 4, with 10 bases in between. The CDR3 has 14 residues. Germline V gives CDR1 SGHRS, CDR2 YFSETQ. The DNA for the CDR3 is TGCGCCAGCAGCTTGGCCGGGGATGGCTATGGCTACACCTTC. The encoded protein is CASSLAGDGYGYTF.

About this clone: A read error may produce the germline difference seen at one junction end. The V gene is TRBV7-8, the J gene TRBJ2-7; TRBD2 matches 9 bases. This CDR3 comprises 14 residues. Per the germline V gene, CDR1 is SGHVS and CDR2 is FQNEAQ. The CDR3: CASSIAGVKNEQYF. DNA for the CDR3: TGTGCCAGCAGCATAGCGGGAGTAAAAAACGAGCAGTACTTC. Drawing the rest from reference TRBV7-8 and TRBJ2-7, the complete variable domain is GAGVSQSPRYKVAKRGQDVALRCDPISGHVSLFWYQQALGQGPEFLTYFQNEAQLDKSGLPSDRFFAERPEGSVSTLKIQRTQQEDSAVYLCASSIAGVKNEQYFGPGTRLTVT.

The chain's CDR3 is CASSATPTGISYNSPLHF. The CDR3 DNA is TGTGCCAGCAGCGCGACCCCGACAGGGATATCCTATAATTCACCCCTCCACTTT. The J gene is TRBJ1-6, the V gene TRBV7-9, with 7 bases fitting TRBD1. V shed 5 bases, J shed 1 base, and the junction held 11 bases outside the gene matches. The CDR3 consists of 18 residues. The germline V gene has CDR1 SEHNR and CDR2 FQNEAQ (reference sequence).

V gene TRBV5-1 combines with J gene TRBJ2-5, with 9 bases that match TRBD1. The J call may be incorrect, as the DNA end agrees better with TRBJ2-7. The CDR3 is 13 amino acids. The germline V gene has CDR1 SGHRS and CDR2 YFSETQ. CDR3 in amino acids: CASSVTGGYEQYF. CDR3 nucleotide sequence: TGCGCCAGCAGCGTGACAGGGGGCTACGAGCAGTACTTC.

The CDR3 sequence is CASSLYPGSDEQYF. The CDR3 nucleotides read TGTGCCAGCAGCTTATATCCAGGGTCCGACGAGCAGTACTTC. The chain joins TRBV7-2 to TRBJ2-7; a possible D gene is TRBD1 (5 bases). Trimming took off 2 bases at V and 5 bases at J, with 13 bases between the two ends. The CDR3 spans 14 residues. The germline gives CDR1 SGHTA, CDR2 FQGNSA.

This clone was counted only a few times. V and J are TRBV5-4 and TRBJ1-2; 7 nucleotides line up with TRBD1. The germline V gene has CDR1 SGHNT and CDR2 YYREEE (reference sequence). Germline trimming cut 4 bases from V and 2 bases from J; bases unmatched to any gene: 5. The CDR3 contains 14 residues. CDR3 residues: CASSPGTANYGYTF. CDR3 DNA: TGTGCCAGCAGCCCCGGGACAGCAAACTATGGCTACACCTTC.

CDR3 sequence reads: CASSEGGDRNQPQHF. The CDR3 bases are TGCGCCAGCAGTGAGGGAGGGGACAGGAATCAGCCCCAGCATTTT. The chain uses TRBV10-2 and TRBJ1-5; 8 positions match TRBD1. V gave up 2 bases and J gave up 4 bases; unmatched junction bases: 4. The germline CDR1 and CDR2 sequences are WSHSY and SAAADI. This CDR3 comprises 15 residues.

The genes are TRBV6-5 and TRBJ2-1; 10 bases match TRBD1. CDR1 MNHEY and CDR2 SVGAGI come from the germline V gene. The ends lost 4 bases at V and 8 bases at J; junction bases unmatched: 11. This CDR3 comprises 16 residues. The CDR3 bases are TGTGCCAGCAGTTTAACCGGGACAGGGGCTTTAGATGAGCAGTTCTTC. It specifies CASSLTGTGALDEQFF.

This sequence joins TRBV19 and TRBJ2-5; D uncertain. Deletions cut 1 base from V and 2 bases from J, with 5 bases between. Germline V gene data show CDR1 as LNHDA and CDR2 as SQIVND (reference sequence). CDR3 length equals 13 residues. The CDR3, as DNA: TGTGCCAGTAGTATAGCATTTCAAGAGACCCAGTACTTC. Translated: CASSIAFQETQYF.

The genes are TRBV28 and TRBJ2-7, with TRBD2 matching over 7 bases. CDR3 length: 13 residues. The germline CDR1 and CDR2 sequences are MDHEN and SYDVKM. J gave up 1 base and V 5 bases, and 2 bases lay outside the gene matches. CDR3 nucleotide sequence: TGTGCCAGCAGTCCGGGACTATCCTACGAGCAGTACTTC. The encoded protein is CASSPGLSYEQYF.

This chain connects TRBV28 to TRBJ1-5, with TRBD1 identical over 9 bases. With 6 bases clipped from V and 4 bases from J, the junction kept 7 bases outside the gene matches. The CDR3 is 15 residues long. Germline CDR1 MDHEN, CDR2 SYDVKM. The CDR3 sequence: CASRLGTGQNQPQHF. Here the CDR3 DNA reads TGTGCCAGCAGGCTGGGGACAGGGCAGAATCAGCCCCAGCATTTT. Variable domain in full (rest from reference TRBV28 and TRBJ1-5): DVKVTQSSRYLVKRTGEKVFLECVQDMDHENMFWYRQDPGLGLRLIYFSYDVKMKEKGDIPEGYSVSREKKERFSLILESASTNQTSMYLCASRLGTGQNQPQHFGDGTRLSIL.

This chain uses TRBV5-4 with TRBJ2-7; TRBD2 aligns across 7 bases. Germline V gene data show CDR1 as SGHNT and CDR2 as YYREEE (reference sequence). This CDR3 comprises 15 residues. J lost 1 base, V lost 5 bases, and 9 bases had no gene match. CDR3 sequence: CASSFLGGGSYEQYF. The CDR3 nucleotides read TGTGCCAGCAGTTTTCTGGGGGGAGGGTCCTACGAGCAGTACTTC.

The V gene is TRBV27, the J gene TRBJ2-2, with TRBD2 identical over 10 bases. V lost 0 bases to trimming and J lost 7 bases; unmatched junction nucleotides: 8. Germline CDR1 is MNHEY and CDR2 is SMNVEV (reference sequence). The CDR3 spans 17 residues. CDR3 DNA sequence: TGTGCCAGCAGTTTATCGAGAGCGGGAGGGCCCGGCGGGGAGCTGTTTTTT. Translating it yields CASSLSRAGGPGGELFF.

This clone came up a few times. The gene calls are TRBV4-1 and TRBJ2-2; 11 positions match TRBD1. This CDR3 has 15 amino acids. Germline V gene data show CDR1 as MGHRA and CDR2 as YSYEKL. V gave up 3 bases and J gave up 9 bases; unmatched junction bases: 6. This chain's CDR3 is CASSQWTGGGWELFF. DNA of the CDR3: TGCGCCAGCAGCCAGTGGACAGGGGGCGGGTGGGAGCTGTTTTTT.

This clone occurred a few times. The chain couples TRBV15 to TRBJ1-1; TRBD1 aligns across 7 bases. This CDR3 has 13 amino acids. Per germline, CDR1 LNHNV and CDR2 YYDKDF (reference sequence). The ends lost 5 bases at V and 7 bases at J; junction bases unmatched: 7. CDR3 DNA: TGTGCCACCAGCGTACGACAGGGAGATGAAGCTTTCTTT. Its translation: CATSVRQGDEAFF.

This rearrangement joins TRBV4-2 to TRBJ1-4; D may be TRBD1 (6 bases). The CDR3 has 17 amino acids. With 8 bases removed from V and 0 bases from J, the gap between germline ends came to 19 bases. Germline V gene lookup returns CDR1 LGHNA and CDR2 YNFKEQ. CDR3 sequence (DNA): TGTGCCAGCGGCCGGGACACTTCGATCGCAACTAATGAAAAACTGTTTTTT. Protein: CASGRDTSIATNEKLFF.

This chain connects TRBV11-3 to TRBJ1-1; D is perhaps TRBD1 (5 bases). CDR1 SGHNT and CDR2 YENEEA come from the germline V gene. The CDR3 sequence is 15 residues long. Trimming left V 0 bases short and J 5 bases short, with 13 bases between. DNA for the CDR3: TGTGCCAGCAGCTTAGATCACAGGTTAAAGACTGAAGCTTTCTTT. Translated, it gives CASSLDHRLKTEAFF.

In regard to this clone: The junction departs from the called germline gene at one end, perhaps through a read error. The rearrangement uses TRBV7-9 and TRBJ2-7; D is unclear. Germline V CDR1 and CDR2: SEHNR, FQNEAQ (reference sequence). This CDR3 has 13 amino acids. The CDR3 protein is CSSSLPTGLEQYF. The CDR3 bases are TGTTCCAGCAGCTTACCCACTGGTCTCGAGCAGTACTTC.

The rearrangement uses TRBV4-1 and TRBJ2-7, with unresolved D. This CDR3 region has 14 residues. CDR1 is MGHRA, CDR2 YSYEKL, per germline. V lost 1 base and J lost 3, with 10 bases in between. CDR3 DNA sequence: TGCGCCAGCAGCCAAGGGGCAGACCTCTACGAGCAGTACTTC. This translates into CASSQGADLYEQYF.

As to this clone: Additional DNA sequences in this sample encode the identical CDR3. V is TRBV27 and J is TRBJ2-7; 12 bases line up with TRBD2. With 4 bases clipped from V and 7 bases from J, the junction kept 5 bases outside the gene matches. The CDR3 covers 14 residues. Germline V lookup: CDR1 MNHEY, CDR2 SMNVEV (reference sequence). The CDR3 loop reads CASSSGTSGYEQYF. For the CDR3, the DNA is TGTGCCAGCAGTTCCGGGACTAGCGGGTATGAGCAGTACTTC.

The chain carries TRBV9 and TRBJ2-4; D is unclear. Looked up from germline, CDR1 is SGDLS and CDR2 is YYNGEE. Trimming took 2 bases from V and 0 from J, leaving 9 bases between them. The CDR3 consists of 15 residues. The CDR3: CASSVGGLAKNIQYF. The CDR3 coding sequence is TGTGCCAGCAGCGTCGGCGGATTAGCCAAAAACATTCAGTACTTC.

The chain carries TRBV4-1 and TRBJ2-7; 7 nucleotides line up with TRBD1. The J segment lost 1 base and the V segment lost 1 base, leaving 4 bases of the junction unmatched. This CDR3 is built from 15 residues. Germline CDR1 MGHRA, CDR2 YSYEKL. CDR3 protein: CASSQVPGQSYEQYF. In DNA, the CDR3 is TGCGCCAGCAGCCAAGTACCGGGACAGTCCTACGAGCAGTACTTC.

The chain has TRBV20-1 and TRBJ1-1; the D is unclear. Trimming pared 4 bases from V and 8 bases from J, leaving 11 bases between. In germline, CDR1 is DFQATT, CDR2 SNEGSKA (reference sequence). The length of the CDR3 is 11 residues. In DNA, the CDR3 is TGCAGTGCTAACTGGGCGGGAGAAGCTTTCTTT. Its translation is CSANWAGEAFF.